The present TCR beta chain was sequenced within a study of identical twins. Study-level points and caveats: Cord blood beta clonotypes present at high abundance carried fewer insertions; no such pattern appeared in memory repertoires.

TCRdb called the 5' RACE reads again in MiXCR, with one record for every CDR3 protein. The profile covers 400,000 to 650,000 distinct CDR3 sequences, with around 20% appearing a single time and 0.91% taken by the ten largest. There are 13 residues in the CDR3. The V gene lost 4 bases and the J gene lost 0 bases, with 5 bases spanning the gap. Germline CDR1 is LNHNV and CDR2 is YYDKDF (reference sequence). Points on this clonotype: The antigen is unknown.

A further study also used this sample, focusing on T cells expressing NK-cell markers.

This clonotype was sampled from a woman aged 18-35 years in good health. The V and J genes are TRBV15 and TRBJ2-3; D unresolved. Sequencing input: CD4+ T cells sorted from blood. The CDR3 nucleotides read TGTGCCACCAGCAAGACTAGCACAGATACGCAGTATTTT. Its translation is CATSKTSTDTQYF.